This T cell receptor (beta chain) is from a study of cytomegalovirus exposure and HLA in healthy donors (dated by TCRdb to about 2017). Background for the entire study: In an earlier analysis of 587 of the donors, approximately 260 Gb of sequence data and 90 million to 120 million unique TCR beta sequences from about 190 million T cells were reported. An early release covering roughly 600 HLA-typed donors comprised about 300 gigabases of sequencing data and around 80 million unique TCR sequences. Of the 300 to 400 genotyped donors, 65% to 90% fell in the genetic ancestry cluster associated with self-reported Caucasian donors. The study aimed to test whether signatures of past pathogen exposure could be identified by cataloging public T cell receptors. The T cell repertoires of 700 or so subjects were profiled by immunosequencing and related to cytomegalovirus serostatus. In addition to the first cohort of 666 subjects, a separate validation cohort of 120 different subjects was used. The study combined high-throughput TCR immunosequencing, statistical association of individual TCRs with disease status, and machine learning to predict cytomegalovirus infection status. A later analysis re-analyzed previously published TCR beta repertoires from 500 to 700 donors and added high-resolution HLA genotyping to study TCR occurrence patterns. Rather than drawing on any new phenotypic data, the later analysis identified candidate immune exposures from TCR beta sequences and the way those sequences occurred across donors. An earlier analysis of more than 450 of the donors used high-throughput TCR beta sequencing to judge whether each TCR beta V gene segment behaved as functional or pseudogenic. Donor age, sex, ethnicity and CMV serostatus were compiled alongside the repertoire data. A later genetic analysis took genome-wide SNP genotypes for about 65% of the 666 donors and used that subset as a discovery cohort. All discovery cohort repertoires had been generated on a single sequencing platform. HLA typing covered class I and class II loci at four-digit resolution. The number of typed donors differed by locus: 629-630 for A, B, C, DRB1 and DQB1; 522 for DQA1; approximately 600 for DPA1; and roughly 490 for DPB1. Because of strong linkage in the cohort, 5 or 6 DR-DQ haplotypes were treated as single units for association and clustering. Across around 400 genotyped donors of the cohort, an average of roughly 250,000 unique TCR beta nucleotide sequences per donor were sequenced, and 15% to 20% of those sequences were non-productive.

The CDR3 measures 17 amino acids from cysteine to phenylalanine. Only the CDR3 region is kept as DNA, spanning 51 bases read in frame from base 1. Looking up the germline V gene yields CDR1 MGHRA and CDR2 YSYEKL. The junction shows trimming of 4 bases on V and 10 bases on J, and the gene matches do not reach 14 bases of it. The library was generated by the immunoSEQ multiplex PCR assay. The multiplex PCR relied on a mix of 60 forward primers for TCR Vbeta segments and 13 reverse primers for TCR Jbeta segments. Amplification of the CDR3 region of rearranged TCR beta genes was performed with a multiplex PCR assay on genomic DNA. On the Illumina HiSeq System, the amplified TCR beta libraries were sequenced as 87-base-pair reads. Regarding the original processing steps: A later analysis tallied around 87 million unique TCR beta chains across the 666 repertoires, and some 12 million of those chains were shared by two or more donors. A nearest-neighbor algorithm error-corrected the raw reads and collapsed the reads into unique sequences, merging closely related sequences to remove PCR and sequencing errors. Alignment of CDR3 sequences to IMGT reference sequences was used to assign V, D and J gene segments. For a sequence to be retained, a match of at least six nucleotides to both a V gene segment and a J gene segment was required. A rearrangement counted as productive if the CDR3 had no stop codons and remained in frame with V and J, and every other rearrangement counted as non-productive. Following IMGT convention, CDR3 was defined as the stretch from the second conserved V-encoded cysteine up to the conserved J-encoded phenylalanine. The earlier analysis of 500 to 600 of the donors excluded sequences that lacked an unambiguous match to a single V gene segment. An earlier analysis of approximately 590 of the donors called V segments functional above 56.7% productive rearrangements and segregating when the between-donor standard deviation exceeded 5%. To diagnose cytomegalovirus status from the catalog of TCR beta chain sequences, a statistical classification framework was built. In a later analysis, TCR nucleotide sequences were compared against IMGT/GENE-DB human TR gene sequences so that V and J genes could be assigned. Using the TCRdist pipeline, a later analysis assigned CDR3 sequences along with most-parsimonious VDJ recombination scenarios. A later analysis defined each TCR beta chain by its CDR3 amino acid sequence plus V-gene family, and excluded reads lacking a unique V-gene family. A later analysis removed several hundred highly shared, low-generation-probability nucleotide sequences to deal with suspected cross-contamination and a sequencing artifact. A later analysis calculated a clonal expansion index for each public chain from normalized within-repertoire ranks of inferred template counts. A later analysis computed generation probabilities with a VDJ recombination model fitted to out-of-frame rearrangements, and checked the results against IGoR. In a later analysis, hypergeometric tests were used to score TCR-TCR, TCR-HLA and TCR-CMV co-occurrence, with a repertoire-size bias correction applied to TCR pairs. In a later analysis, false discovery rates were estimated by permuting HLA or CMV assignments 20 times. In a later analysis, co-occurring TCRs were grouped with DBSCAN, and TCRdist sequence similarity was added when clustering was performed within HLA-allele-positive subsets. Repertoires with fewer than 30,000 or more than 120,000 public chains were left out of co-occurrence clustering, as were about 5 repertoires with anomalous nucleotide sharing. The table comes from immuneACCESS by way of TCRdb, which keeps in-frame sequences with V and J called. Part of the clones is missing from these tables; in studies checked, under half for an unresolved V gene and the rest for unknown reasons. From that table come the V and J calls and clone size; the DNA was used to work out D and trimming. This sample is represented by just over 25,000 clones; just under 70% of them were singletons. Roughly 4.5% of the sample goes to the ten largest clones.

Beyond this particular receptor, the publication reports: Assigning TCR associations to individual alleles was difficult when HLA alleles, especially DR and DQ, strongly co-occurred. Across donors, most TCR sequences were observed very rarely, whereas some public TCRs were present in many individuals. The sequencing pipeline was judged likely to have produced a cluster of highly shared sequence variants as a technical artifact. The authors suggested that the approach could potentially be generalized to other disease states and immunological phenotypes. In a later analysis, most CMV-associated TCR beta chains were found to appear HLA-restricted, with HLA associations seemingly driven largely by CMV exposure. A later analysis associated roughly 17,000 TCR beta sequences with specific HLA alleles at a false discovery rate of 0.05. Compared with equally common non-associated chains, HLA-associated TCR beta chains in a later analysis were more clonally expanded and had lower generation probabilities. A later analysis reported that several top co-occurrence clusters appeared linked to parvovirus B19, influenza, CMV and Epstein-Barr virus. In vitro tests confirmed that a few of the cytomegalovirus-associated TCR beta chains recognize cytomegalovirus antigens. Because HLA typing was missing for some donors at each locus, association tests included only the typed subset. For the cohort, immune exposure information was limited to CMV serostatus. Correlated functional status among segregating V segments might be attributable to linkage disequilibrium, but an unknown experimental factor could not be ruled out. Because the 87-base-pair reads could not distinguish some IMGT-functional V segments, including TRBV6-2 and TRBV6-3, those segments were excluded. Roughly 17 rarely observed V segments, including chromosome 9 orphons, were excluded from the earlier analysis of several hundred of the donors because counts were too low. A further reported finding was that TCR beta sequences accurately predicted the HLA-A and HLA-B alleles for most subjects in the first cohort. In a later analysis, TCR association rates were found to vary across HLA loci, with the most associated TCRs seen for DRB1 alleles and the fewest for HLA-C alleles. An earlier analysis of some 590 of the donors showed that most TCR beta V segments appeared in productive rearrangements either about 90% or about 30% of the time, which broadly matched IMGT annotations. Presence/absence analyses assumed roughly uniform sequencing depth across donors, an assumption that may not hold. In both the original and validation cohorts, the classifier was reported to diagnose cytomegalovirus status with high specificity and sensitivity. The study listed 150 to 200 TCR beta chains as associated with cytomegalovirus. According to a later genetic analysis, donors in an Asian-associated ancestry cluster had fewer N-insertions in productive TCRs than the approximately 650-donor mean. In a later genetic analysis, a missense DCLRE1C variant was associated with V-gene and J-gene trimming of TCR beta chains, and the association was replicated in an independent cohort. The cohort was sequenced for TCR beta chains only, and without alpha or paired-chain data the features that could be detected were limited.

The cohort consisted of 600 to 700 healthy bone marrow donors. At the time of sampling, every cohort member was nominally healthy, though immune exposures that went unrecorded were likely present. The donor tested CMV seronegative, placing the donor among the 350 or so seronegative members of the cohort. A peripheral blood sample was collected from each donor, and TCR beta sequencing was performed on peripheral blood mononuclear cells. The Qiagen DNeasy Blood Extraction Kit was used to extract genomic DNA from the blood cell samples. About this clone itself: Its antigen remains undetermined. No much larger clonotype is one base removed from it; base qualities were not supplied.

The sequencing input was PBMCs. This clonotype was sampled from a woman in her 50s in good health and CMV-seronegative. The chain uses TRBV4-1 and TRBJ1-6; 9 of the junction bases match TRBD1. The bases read TGCGCCAGCAGCCCAAACCCCTTGGACAGGGGTAGGTCACCCCTCCACTTT. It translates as CASSPNPLDRGRSPLHF.